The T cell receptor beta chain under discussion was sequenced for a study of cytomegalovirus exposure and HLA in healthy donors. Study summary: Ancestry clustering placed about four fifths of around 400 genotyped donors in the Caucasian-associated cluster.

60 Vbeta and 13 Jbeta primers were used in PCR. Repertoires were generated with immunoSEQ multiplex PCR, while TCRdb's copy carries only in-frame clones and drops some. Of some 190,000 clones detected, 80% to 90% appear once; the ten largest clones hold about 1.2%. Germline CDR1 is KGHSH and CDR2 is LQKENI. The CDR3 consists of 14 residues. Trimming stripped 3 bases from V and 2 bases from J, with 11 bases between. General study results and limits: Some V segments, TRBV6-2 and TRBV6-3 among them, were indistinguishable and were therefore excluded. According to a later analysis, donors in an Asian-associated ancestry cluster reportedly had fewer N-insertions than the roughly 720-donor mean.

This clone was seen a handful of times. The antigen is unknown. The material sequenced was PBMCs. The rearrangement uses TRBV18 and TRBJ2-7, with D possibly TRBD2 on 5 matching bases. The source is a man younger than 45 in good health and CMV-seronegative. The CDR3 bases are TGTGCCAGCTCACCCAAACGGGGAGCCTACGAGCAGTACTTC. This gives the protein CASSPKRGAYEQYF.